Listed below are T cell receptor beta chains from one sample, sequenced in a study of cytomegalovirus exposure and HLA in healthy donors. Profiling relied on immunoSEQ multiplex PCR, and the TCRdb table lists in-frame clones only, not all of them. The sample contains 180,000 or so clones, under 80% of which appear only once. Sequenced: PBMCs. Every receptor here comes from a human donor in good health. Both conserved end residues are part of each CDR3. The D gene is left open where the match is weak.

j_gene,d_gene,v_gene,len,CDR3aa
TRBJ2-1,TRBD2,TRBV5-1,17,CASSLATSGGAVNEQFF
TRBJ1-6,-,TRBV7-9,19,CASSLRGFRGALNNSPLHF
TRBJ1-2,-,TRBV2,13,CASRDSPNYGYTF
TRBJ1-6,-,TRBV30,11,CAWSVGEALHF
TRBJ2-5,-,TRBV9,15,CASSVAIGPQETQYF
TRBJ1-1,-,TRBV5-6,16,CASSLGPTLGNTEAFF
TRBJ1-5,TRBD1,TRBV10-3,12,CATGTGGQPQHF
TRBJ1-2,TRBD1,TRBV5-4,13,CATGQGASYGYTF
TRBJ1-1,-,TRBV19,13,CASSIDQRGGAFF
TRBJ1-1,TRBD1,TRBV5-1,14,CASSPLTGETEAFF
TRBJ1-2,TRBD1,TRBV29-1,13,CSVGNRGDYGYTF
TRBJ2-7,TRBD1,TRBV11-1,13,CASSPDRFGEQYF
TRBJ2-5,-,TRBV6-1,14,CASSEAGGLETQYF
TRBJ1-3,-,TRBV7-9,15,CASSLAAGDRNTIYF
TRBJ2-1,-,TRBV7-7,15,CASSHGAGSYNEQFF
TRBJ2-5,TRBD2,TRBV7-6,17,CASSLDVTSGGKETQYF
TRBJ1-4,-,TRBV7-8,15,CASSRSRSPNEKLFF
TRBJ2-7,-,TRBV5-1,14,CASSGLPSSYEQYF